What follows are 22 T cell receptor beta chains derived from one specimen sequenced in a study of cytomegalovirus exposure and HLA in healthy donors. PCR used 60 Vbeta primers and 13 Jbeta primers. The repertoire was sequenced with immunoSEQ multiplex PCR; TCRdb's copy has only in-frame clones and lacks some. Of about 130,000 clones listed, roughly 85% are singletons. Sequencing was carried out using PBMCs. The receptor source for this set is a man younger than 35 in good health and CMV-seropositive.

V and J are TRBV5-8 and TRBJ1-5, with a possible D match to TRBD1 (5 bases). V shed 7 bases and J shed 5 bases, with 19 bases lying between them. Germline CDR1 is SGHTS and CDR2 is YDEGEE. The CDR3 is 15 amino acids. The CDR3 DNA reads TGTGCCAGCTTCCCTGGCAGGGAATTTCATCAGCCCCAGCATTTT. This translates into CASFPGREFHQPQHF.

V is TRBV30 and J is TRBJ1-4, with a possible D match to TRBD1 (6 bases). V was clipped by 6 bases and J by 4 bases, with 12 bases between them. This CDR3 spans 13 amino acids. Germline assignment: CDR1 GTSNPN and CDR2 SVGIG (reference sequence). CDR3 residues: CACSGQFNEKLFF. CDR3 DNA sequence: TGTGCCTGCTCCGGACAGTTTAATGAAAAACTGTTTTTT.

The rearrangement links TRBV27 to TRBJ1-2; D call uncertain. V dropped 8 bases and J dropped 5 bases, with 15 bases sitting between them. This CDR3 has 13 amino acids. Per the germline V gene, CDR1 is MNHEY and CDR2 is SMNVEV (reference sequence). CDR3 amino acids: CASQGRERYGYTF. The CDR3, as DNA: TGTGCCAGCCAAGGGAGGGAGAGGTATGGCTACACCTTC.

The chain employs TRBV6-5 and TRBJ2-2, with a tentative D call TRBD1 (5 bases). The CDR3 spans 14 residues. The V gene lost 0 bases and the J gene lost 6 bases, with 8 bases spanning the gap. Per germline, CDR1 MNHEY and CDR2 SVGAGI. The CDR3: CASSYSLGAGELFF. The DNA for the CDR3 is TGTGCCAGCAGTTACTCGCTAGGGGCCGGGGAGCTGTTTTTT.

The chain combines TRBV7-9 with TRBJ1-3; 9 nucleotides align to TRBD1. The CDR3 totals 15 residues. Looked up from germline, CDR1 is SEHNR and CDR2 is FQNEAQ (reference sequence). J lost 2 bases, V lost 1 base, and 0 bases had no gene match. The CDR3 spells CASSLDRGPGNTIYF. CDR3 in DNA: TGTGCCAGCAGCTTAGACAGGGGGCCTGGAAACACCATATATTTT.

V usage is TRBV4-1 and J usage is TRBJ2-1; unclear D gene. Germline CDR1 MGHRA, CDR2 YSYEKL. The V end was cut by 0 bases, the J end by 0 bases, with 9 bases between. The CDR3 consists of 16 residues. The CDR3 loop is CASSQEARLSYNEQFF. The CDR3 DNA is TGCGCCAGCAGCCAAGAAGCGCGGCTCTCCTACAATGAGCAGTTCTTC.

J is TRBJ1-1 and V is TRBV7-9; 7 nucleotides line up with TRBD1. This CDR3 is built from 15 residues. The V gene's germline CDR1 is SEHNR and CDR2 FQNEAQ (reference sequence). V was clipped by 1 base and J by 7 bases; unmatched bases: 9. The CDR3 DNA reads as TGTGCCAGCAGCTTAGTACGACAGGGTGGTGGTGAAGCTTTCTTT. Amino acid sequence: CASSLVRQGGGEAFF.

The chain combines TRBV12-5 with TRBJ1-1, with TRBD1 matching over 7 bases. Germline V lookup: CDR1 LGHNT, CDR2 FRNRAP. The CDR3 loop spans 14 amino acids. With 6 bases clipped from V and 0 bases from J, the junction kept 4 bases outside the gene matches. The CDR3 is CASGQTGLNTEAFF. The CDR3 DNA sequence: TGTGCTAGTGGACAGACAGGGCTGAACACTGAAGCTTTCTTT.

This clone was seen a handful of times. CDR3 sequence: CASSRLRNTEAFF. The CDR3 DNA reads TGTGCCAGCAGTCGACTTCGGAACACTGAAGCTTTCTTT. The V and J genes are TRBV6-5 and TRBJ1-1; D unclear. CDR3 length equals 13 residues. Germline CDR1 MNHEY, CDR2 SVGAGI. The germline V and J ends were trimmed by 5 bases and 1 base, with 8 bases remaining between them.

This clone was detected only a few times. This rearrangement joins TRBV7-3 to TRBJ1-1; D is undetermined. CDR3 size: 13 residues. CDR1 and CDR2 from the germline V gene are SGHTA and FQGTGA. Trimming removed 1 base from V and 5 bases from J, with 8 bases in between. The CDR3 loop reads CASSLISGTEAFF. The CDR3 DNA reads as TGTGCCAGCAGCTTAATATCGGGGACTGAAGCTTTCTTT. The whole variable domain, remainder taken from reference TRBV7-3 and TRBJ1-1, is GAGVSQTPSNKVTEKGKYVELRCDPISGHTALYWYRQSLGQGPEFLIYFQGTGAADDSGLPNDRFFAVRPEGSVSTLKIQRTERGDSAVYLCASSLISGTEAFFGQGTRLTVV.

V and J are TRBV5-3 and TRBJ2-2, with TRBD2 matching 12 bases. TRBV5-3 is an ORF, with its function uncertain. This CDR3 has 19 residues. The trim removed 5 bases at V and 0 bases at J, leaving 11 bases unmatched. DNA for the CDR3: TGTGCCAGAAGTCCGGCGCAGACTAGCGGGGGCCCGAACACCGGGGAGCTGTTTTTT. This sequence encodes CARSPAQTSGGPNTGELFF.

The chain is built from TRBV7-9 and TRBJ2-1; 7 bases match TRBD1. V trimming: 0 bases; J trimming: 8 bases; junction bases outside the gene matches: 4. Germline V gene sequence: CDR1 SEHNR, CDR2 FQNEAQ (reference sequence). The length of the CDR3 is 14 residues. Written as DNA, the CDR3 is TGTGCCAGCAGCTTAGCGACAGGGATCTATGAGCAGTTCTTC. It translates to CASSLATGIYEQFF.

This clone was picked up one time. The rearrangement uses TRBV5-6 and TRBJ1-1; no clear D gene. V was clipped by 4 bases and J by 4 bases, with 8 bases between them. Germline-derived CDR1 and CDR2 are SGHDT and YYEEEE. The CDR3 consists of 12 residues. The CDR3 spells CASSLPGTEAFF. DNA for the CDR3: TGTGCCAGCAGCCTACCGGGCACTGAAGCTTTCTTT.

This chain connects TRBV5-5 to TRBJ1-6; D is uncertain. The CDR3 contains 15 residues. The V gene lost 0 bases and the J gene lost 4 bases, with 8 bases spanning the gap. Germline values: CDR1 SGHKS, CDR2 YYEKEE (reference sequence). The CDR3 sequence: CASSLDGIYNSPLHF. In nucleotides, the CDR3 is TGTGCCAGCAGCTTGGACGGTATTTATAATTCACCCCTCCACTTT.

This chain links TRBV6-5 with TRBJ1-1; D remains unclear. Germline V gene data show CDR1 as MNHEY and CDR2 as SVGAGI. The germline V and J ends were trimmed by 7 bases and 1 base, with 13 bases remaining between them. The CDR3 is 14 amino acids. CDR3 sequence (DNA): TGTGCCAGCAACAGAGCAGCCCAGAACACTGAAGCTTTCTTT. Translated: CASNRAAQNTEAFF.

The J gene is TRBJ2-2, the V gene TRBV7-3, with 8 bases aligning to TRBD1. V shed 4 bases and J 2 bases; nucleotides not matched to a gene: 3. Germline lookup yields CDR1 SGHTA and CDR2 FQGTGA. The CDR3 consists of 15 residues. The CDR3 coding sequence is TGTGCCAGCAGCTCAGGACAGGGAAACACCGGGGAGCTGTTTTTT. Amino acids: CASSSGQGNTGELFF.

This clone was detected a few times. The V call is TRBV5-1, the J call TRBJ2-7; the D gene is possibly TRBD2 (6 bases). The CDR3 extends over 14 amino acids. V was clipped by 0 bases and J by 4 bases, with 11 bases between them. Per germline, CDR1 SGHRS and CDR2 YFSETQ. The CDR3 protein is CASSLGGGGYEQYF. The CDR3 DNA follows: TGCGCCAGCAGCTTGGGGGGAGGTGGTTACGAGCAGTACTTC.

This clone appeared a single time. The J gene is TRBJ2-1, the V gene TRBV2, with 10 bases matching TRBD1. V lost 3 bases and J lost 7; bases outside the gene matches: 6. The CDR3 loop spans 15 amino acids. Germline loops: CDR1 SNHLY, CDR2 FYNNEI. The DNA for the CDR3 is TGTGCCAGCAGTGAGACAGGGGGCATGGGGAATGAGCAGTTCTTC. It encodes CASSETGGMGNEQFF.

CDR3 DNA sequence: TGCGCCAGCAGTGGCAGGGAAGAGACCCAGTACTTC. This encodes CASSGREETQYF. The chain combines TRBV10-2 with TRBJ2-5; D possibly corresponds to TRBD1 (5 bases). V was shortened by 4 bases and J by 3 bases, with 6 bases between the two germline ends. This CDR3 is built from 12 residues. Per the germline V gene, CDR1 is WSHSY and CDR2 is SAAADI.

This clone showed up just a few times. The chain recombines TRBV6-5 with TRBJ2-7; 11 bases map to TRBD1. The germline gives CDR1 MNHEY, CDR2 SVGAGI. The CDR3 extends over 14 amino acids. The trim removed 5 bases at V and 7 bases at J, leaving 7 bases unmatched. The CDR3 spells CASSAGQGAGEQYF. The CDR3, as DNA: TGTGCCAGCAGTGCCGGACAGGGGGCAGGGGAGCAGTACTTC.

This clone was counted only a few times. The rearrangement joins TRBV5-1 to TRBJ1-5; weak D call: TRBD1 (5 bases). V lost 3 bases and J 9 bases, leaving 19 bases between the germline ends. Germline V gene sequence: CDR1 SGHRS, CDR2 YFSETQ. This CDR3 contains 15 residues. DNA for the CDR3: TGCGCCAGCAGCTCCCGGGACGGGGGTTTTCGGCCCCAGCATTTT. Protein product: CASSSRDGGFRPQHF.

J is TRBJ2-5 and V is TRBV7-2; a possible D gene is TRBD1 (6 bases). Germline loops: CDR1 SGHTA, CDR2 FQGNSA. V shed 4 bases and J shed 5 bases, with 14 bases lying between them. The CDR3 has 14 residues. This CDR3 is CASSSYGQWETQYF. DNA of the CDR3: TGTGCCAGCAGCTCTTACGGACAGTGGGAGACCCAGTACTTC.